These T cell receptor beta chains were read from a single sample in a study of T cells in Graves' hyperthyroidism and ophthalmopathy. TCRdb called the multiplex PCR reads again in MiXCR, with one record for every CDR3 protein. The sample includes about 600,000 distinct CDR3 sequences, approximately 15% of them seen just once. The sequenced sample consisted of blood. These receptors were taken from a young woman with Graves' ophthalmopathy. Both conserved end residues are part of each CDR3. Fields, in order: V gene, J gene, CDR3 protein.

V gene: TRBV20-1
J gene: TRBJ2-7
CDR3 protein: CSATRSYSYEQYF

V gene: TRBV7-3
J gene: TRBJ2-1
CDR3 protein: CASSLASLSGEQFF

V gene: TRBV5-6
J gene: TRBJ1-2
CDR3 protein: CASSRLGTGGNYGYTF

V gene: TRBV15
J gene: TRBJ1-4
CDR3 protein: CATTYKGATNEKLFF

V gene: TRBV20-1
J gene: TRBJ2-7
CDR3 protein: CSAGTGYEQYF

V gene: TRBV12-3/TRBV12-4
J gene: TRBJ1-5
CDR3 protein: CASSLWGNQPQHF

V gene: TRBV7-2
J gene: TRBJ2-3
CDR3 protein: CASSLGVGRGAIRTDAQYF

V gene: TRBV20-1
J gene: TRBJ2-6
CDR3 protein: CSARVKGSGANVLTF

V gene: TRBV7-9
J gene: TRBJ2-1
CDR3 protein: CASSPTSGSAYNEQFF

V gene: TRBV28
J gene: TRBJ1-3
CDR3 protein: CASSTRQGARNTIYF

V gene: TRBV7-3
J gene: TRBJ1-2
CDR3 protein: CASSMQGDGGYTF

V gene: TRBV20-1
J gene: TRBJ2-7
CDR3 protein: CSASRDRGREGEQYF

V gene: TRBV30
J gene: TRBJ2-7
CDR3 protein: CAWSGSGRGEQYF

V gene: TRBV20-1
J gene: TRBJ2-7
CDR3 protein: CSARGESGVATYEQYF

V gene: TRBV6-2/TRBV6-3
J gene: TRBJ2-4
CDR3 protein: CASREGLAGVKNIQYF

V gene: TRBV13
J gene: TRBJ2-7
CDR3 protein: CASSKNSYIQGIYEQYF

V gene: TRBV9
J gene: TRBJ2-1
CDR3 protein: CTSSAMGPTQEQFF

V gene: TRBV25-1
J gene: TRBJ1-4
CDR3 protein: CASSDRGPGEKLFF

V gene: TRBV7-8
J gene: TRBJ2-3
CDR3 protein: CASRGNPQGWDTQYF

V gene: TRBV24-1
J gene: TRBJ2-2
CDR3 protein: CATSTAGELFF

V gene: TRBV7-8
J gene: TRBJ2-7
CDR3 protein: CASSFLLAGPTYEQYF

V gene: TRBV12-5
J gene: TRBJ2-3
CDR3 protein: CASAHGRGSTDTQYF

V gene: TRBV20-1
J gene: TRBJ1-1
CDR3 protein: CSAPPVTGGAGEAFF

V gene: TRBV7-8
J gene: TRBJ2-2
CDR3 protein: CASSSGFGAGDIGELFF

V gene: TRBV7-4
J gene: TRBJ2-1
CDR3 protein: CASSPSWDRGHYNEQFF

V gene: TRBV6-1
J gene: TRBJ1-2
CDR3 protein: CACQGAALGTF

V gene: TRBV7-3
J gene: TRBJ1-2
CDR3 protein: CASSSFGENYGYTF

V gene: TRBV4-1
J gene: TRBJ2-7
CDR3 protein: CASSQAGTTYEQYF

V gene: TRBV5-1
J gene: TRBJ1-2
CDR3 protein: CASSLETGIYGYTF

V gene: TRBV6-1
J gene: TRBJ1-2
CDR3 protein: CASSEDPRAPPHYGYTF

V gene: TRBV2
J gene: TRBJ1-3
CDR3 protein: CASRKDMTSSGNTIYF

V gene: TRBV20-1
J gene: TRBJ2-1
CDR3 protein: CSARDRASSYNEQFF

V gene: TRBV5-1
J gene: TRBJ2-7
CDR3 protein: CASSRWEERLDEQYF

V gene: TRBV2
J gene: TRBJ1-2
CDR3 protein: CASSDGGNYGYTF

V gene: TRBV6-2/TRBV6-3
J gene: TRBJ2-1
CDR3 protein: CASLWGGSSYNEQFF

V gene: TRBV7-9
J gene: TRBJ1-1
CDR3 protein: CASSPLAVNTEAFF

V gene: TRBV10-3
J gene: TRBJ2-3
CDR3 protein: CAIRAGGTDTQYF

V gene: TRBV7-2
J gene: TRBJ1-2
CDR3 protein: CASSRDRVGYTF

V gene: TRBV5-1
J gene: TRBJ2-3
CDR3 protein: CASSLWTSGTDTQYF

V gene: TRBV2
J gene: TRBJ2-4
CDR3 protein: CASRRTSGSAKNIQYF

V gene: TRBV6-2/TRBV6-3
J gene: TRBJ1-5
CDR3 protein: CASSYPTETSNQPQHF

V gene: TRBV3-1
J gene: TRBJ2-3
CDR3 protein: CASSHASTDTQYF

V gene: TRBV18
J gene: TRBJ2-7
CDR3 protein: CASSPGTQGEQYF

V gene: TRBV5-6
J gene: TRBJ1-1
CDR3 protein: CASSYRTALNTEAFF

V gene: TRBV20-1
J gene: TRBJ2-3
CDR3 protein: CSARLAGGDTQYF

V gene: TRBV20-1
J gene: TRBJ1-5
CDR3 protein: CSAKDRIVSNQPQHF

V gene: TRBV12-3/TRBV12-4
J gene: TRBJ2-7
CDR3 protein: CASSPDRTYYEQYF

V gene: TRBV20-1
J gene: TRBJ1-1
CDR3 protein: CSASRGVGTKAFF

V gene: TRBV5-1
J gene: TRBJ2-5
CDR3 protein: CASSQGTDQETQYF

V gene: TRBV27
J gene: TRBJ2-1
CDR3 protein: CASSSVAGGYYNEQFF

V gene: TRBV20-1
J gene: TRBJ1-5
CDR3 protein: CSAPPDRGLQPQHF

V gene: TRBV29-1
J gene: TRBJ2-7
CDR3 protein: CSVELAGDPAYEQYF

V gene: TRBV5-1
J gene: TRBJ1-6
CDR3 protein: CASSLLAGDNSPLHF

V gene: TRBV20-1
J gene: TRBJ2-5
CDR3 protein: CSARPRVRGTIKETQYF